The entry that follows covers one TCR beta chain sequence. Original data processing: The authors estimated nucleated cell counts from reference gene primer amplification. Using immunoSEQ multiplex PCR, the repertoire was profiled, and TCRdb retains in-frame clones only, with some absent. For V, J and clone size, that table is used; D and trimming come from the DNA. The data show around 200,000 clones, with 65% to 80% seen just once and 13% held by the top ten. The germline gives CDR1 ENHRY, CDR2 SYGVKD. J lost 6 bases, V lost 6 bases, and 5 bases had no gene match. This CDR3 contains 14 residues. The entry originates in a study of blood T cell repertoires in COVID-19. Whole-study context: Samples representing acute and convalescent COVID-19 were sourced from the United States, Italy and Spain. PBMCs, B-cell-depleted T cells, or T cells provided the cDNA or gDNA that made up the material.

Material for sequencing was peripheral blood. The chain carries TRBV10-3 and TRBJ2-3, with 11 nucleotides matching TRBD2. The sequence came from a man in his fifties who had recovered from COVID-19. CDR3 sequence (DNA): TGTGCCATCAGGGCTAGCGGGAGGTCGGATACGCAGTATTTT. This sequence encodes CAIRASGRSDTQYF.